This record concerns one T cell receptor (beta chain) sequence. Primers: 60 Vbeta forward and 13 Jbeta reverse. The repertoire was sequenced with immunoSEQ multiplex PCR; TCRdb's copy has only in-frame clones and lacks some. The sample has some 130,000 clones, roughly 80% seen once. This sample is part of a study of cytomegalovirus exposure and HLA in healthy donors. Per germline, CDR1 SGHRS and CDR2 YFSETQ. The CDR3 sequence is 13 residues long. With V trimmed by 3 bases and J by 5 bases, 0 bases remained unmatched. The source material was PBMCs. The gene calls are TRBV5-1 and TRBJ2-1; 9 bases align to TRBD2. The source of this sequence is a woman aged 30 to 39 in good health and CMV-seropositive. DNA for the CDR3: TGCGCCAGCAGCTGGACTAGCGACAATGAGCAGTTCTTC. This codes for CASSWTSDNEQFF.